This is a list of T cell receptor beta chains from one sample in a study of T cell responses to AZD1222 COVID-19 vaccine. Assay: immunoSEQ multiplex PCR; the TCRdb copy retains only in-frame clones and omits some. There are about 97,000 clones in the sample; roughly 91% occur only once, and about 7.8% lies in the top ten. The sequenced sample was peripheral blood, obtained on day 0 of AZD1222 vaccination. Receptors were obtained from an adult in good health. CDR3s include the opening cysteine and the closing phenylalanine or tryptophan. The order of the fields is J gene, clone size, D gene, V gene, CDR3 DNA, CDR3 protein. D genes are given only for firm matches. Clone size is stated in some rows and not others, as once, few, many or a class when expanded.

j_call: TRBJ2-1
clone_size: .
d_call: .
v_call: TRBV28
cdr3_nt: TGTGCCAGCAGTGATATATACTCCAACAACAATGAGCAGTTCTTC
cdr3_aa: CASSDIYSNNNEQFF

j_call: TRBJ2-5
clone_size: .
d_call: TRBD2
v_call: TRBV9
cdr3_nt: TGTGCCAGCAGCGTAGCCCCGGGGGGGAACCAAGAGACCCAGTACTTC
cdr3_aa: CASSVAPGGNQETQYF

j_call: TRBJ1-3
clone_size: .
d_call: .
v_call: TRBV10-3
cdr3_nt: TGTGCCATCAGTGAGTCGATTGATGGAGGAAACACCATATATTTT
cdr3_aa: CAISESIDGGNTIYF

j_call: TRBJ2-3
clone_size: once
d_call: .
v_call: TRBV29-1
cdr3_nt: TGCAGCGTTGAAGCCCTTCGTGGCACAGATACGCAGTATTTT
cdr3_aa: CSVEALRGTDTQYF

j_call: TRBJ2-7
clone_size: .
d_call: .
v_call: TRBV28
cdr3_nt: TGTGCCGAGGGGCGGGACGACACCTACGAGCAGTACTTC
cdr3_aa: CAEGRDDTYEQYF

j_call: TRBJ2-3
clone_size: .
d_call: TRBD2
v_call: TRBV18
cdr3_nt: TGTGCCAGCTCACCACTAGCGGGGGCCCGCACAGATACGCAGTATTTT
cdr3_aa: CASSPLAGARTDTQYF

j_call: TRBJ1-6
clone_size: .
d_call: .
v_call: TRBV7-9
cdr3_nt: TGTGCCAGCAGCGAGGGGTCACCCCTCCACTTT
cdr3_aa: CASSEGSPLHF

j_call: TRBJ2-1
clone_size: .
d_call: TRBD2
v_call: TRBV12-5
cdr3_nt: TGTGCTAGTGGTTTGTGGGGGGGTGGTTCCTACAATGAGCAGTTCTTC
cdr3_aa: CASGLWGGGSYNEQFF

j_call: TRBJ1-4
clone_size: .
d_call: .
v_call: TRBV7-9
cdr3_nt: TGTGCCAGCAGCTTCGGTCTTTTAAAGGAAAAACTGTTTTTT
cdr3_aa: CASSFGLLKEKLFF

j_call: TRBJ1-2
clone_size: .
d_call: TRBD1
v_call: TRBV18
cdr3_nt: TGTGCCAGCTCACCTATTGGACAGGGGATGTCCAACTATGGCTACACCTTC
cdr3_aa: CASSPIGQGMSNYGYTF

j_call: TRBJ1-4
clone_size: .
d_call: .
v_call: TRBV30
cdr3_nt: TGTGCCTGGAGTGACAGGGTTTTACTTGAAAAACTGTTTTTT
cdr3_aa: CAWSDRVLLEKLFF

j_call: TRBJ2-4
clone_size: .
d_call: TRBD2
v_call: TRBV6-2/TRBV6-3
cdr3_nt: TGTGCCAGCAGTTACTCGGTTGCTAGCGGGACGATAGCCAAAAACATTCAGTACTTC
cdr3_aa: CASSYSVASGTIAKNIQYF

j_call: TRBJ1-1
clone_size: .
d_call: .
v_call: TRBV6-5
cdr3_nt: TGTGCCAGCAGTTACTCTCGGGGGATCACTGAAGCTTTCTTT
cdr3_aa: CASSYSRGITEAFF

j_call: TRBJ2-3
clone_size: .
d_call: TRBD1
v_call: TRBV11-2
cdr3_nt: TGTGCCAGCAGCTTAGAGACAGGGGCCAGCACAGATACGCAGTATTTT
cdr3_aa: CASSLETGASTDTQYF

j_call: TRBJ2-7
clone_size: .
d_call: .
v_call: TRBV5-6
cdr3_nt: TGTGCCAGCAGCTTGAACTACGAGCAGTACTTC
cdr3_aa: CASSLNYEQYF

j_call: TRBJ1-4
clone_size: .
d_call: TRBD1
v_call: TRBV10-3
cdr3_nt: TGTGCCATCAGTGCCCAGACAGGGACTAATGAAAAACTGTTTTTT
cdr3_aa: CAISAQTGTNEKLFF

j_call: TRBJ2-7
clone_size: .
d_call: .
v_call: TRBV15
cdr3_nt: TGTGCCACCAGCGTGCGAGTATCGGATTACGAGCAGTACTTC
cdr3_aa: CATSVRVSDYEQYF

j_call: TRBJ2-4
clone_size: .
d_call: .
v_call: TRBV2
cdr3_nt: TGTGCCGTTCTCGAACAGGGAGGGACCAAAAACATTCAGTACTTC
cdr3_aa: CAVLEQGGTKNIQYF

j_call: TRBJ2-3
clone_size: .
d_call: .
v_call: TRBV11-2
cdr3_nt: TGTGCCAGCAGCTTAAGTCCTAGCGCTCCGAATACGCAGTATTTT
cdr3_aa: CASSLSPSAPNTQYF

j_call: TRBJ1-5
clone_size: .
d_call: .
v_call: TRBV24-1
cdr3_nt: TGTGCCACCAGTGGGGGAAGCAATCAGCCCCAGCATTTT
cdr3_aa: CATSGGSNQPQHF

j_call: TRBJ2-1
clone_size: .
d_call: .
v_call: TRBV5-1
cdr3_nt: TGCGCCAGCAGCTTGTTCGAAAATGAGCAGTTCTTC
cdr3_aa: CASSLFENEQFF

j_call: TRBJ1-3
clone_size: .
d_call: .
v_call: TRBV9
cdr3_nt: TGTGCCAGCAGCGTAGTAGGGTTATCTGGAAACACCATATATTTT
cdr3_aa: CASSVVGLSGNTIYF

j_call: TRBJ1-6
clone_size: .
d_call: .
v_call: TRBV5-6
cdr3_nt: TGTGCCAGCAGCAACTACGGTCAGGGACTAGGGATATCCCTCCACTTT
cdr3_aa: CASSNYGQGLGISLHF

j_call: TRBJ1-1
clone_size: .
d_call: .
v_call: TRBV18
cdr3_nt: TGTGCCAGCTCAGAACACATGAACACTGAAGCTTTCTTT
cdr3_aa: CASSEHMNTEAFF

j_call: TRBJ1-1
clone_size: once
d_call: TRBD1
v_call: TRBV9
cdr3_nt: TGTGCCAGCAGCCCCCGACAGGGGGCGAACACTGAAGCTTTCTTT
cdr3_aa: CASSPRQGANTEAFF

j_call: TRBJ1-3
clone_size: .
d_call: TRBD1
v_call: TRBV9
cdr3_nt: TGTGCCAGCAGCGTAGCCCGGGACAGGGGTTATGGAAACACCATATATTTT
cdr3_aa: CASSVARDRGYGNTIYF

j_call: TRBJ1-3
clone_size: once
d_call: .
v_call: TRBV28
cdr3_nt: TGTGCCAGCAGTTTTGGTCGACAGAGAGCTACGTCCATATATTTT
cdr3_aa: CASSFGRQRATSIYF

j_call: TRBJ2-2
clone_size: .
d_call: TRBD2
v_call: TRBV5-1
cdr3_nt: TGCGCCAGCAGCTTGGTACCCAGCGGGGGGCTGGTCACCGGGGAGCTGTTTTTT
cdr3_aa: CASSLVPSGGLVTGELFF

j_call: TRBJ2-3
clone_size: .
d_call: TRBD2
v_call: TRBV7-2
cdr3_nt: TGTGCCAGCAGCGCATTCCCGGGACTAGCGGGTACAGATACGCAGTATTTT
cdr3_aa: CASSAFPGLAGTDTQYF

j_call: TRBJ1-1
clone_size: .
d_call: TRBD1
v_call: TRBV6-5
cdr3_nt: TGTGCCAGCAGTTACGACAGGGTCGGGGGCACTGAAGCTTTCTTT
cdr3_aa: CASSYDRVGGTEAFF

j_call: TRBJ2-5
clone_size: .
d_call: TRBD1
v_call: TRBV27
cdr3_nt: TGTGCCAGCAGTCAGGGACAGCAAGAGACCCAGTACTTC
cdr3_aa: CASSQGQQETQYF

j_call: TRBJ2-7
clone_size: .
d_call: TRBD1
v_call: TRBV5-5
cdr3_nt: TGTGCCAGCAGCTTGTGGGCAGGGGGATTTGGATACGAGCAGTACTTC
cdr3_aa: CASSLWAGGFGYEQYF

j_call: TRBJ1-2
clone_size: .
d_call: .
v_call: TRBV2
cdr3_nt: TGTGCCAGCAGTGAAGCTGGGAGGGCCTATGGCTACACCTTC
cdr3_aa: CASSEAGRAYGYTF